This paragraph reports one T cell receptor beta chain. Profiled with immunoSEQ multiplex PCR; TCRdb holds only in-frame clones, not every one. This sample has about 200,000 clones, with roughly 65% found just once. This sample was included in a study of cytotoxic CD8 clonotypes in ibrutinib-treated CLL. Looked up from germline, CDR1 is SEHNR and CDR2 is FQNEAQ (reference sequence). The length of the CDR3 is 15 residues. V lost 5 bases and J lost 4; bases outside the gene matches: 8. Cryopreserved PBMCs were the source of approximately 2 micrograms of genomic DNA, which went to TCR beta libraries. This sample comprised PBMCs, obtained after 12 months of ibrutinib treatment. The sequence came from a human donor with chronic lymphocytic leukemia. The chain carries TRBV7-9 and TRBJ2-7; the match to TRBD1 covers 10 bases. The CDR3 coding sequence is TGTGCCAGCAGCCCGATGGGACAGGGGACGTACGAGCAGTACTTC. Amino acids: CASSPMGQGTYEQYF.